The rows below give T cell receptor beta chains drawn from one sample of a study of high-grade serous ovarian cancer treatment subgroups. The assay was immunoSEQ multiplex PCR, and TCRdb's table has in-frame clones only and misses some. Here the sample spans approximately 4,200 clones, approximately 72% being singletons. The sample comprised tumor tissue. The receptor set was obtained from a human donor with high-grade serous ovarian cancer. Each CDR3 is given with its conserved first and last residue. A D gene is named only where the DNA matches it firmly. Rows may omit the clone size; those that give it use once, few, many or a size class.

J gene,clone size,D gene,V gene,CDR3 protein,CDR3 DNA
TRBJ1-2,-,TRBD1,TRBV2,CASSEEGQGAVTF,TGTGCCAGCAGTGAAGAGGGACAGGGGGCCGTCACCTTC
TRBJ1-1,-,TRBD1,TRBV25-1,CASKRRDSEAFF,TGTGCCAGCAAAAGGCGGGACAGCGAAGCTTTCTTT
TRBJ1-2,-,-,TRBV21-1,CASSTSDSCPYGYTF,TGTGCCAGCAGCACTTCAGACTCCTGCCCCTATGGCTACACCTTC
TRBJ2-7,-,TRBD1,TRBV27,CASSSRDSSYEQYF,TGTGCCAGCAGTTCCCGGGACAGCTCCTACGAGCAGTACTTC
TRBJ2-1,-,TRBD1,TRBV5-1,CASSPLHRGNYNEQFF,TGCGCCAGCAGCCCGCTTCACAGGGGGAACTACAATGAGCAGTTCTTC
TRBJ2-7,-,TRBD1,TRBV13,CASSVGQTGEQYF,TGTGCCAGCAGCGTGGGACAGACGGGCGAGCAGTACTTC
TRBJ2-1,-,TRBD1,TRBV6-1,CASTIDREVWNEQFF,TGTGCCAGCACGATCGACAGGGAAGTATGGAATGAGCAGTTCTTC
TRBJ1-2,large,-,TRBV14,CASSQAGALLGYTF,TGTGCCAGCAGCCAAGCGGGGGCGCTTCTAGGCTACACCTTC
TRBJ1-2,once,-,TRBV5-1,CASSPGSLVRRGYGYGYTF,TGCGCCAGCAGCCCGGGGTCCCTCGTTAGAAGGGGGTATGGGTATGGCTACACCTTC
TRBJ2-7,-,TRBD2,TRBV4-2,CASSHRGLAGAKTYEQYF,TGTGCCAGCAGCCATCGTGGACTAGCGGGGGCCAAAACCTACGAGCAGTACTTC
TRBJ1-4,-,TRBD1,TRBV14,CASSPSGGRLFF,TGTGCCAGCAGCCCATCAGGGGGTAGACTGTTTTTT
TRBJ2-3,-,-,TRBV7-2,CASSLGGAGAGGDTQYF,TGTGCCAGCAGCTTAGGAGGTGCGGGGGCAGGAGGAGATACGCAGTATTTT
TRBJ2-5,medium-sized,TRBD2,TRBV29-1,CSGGGGADPETQYF,TGCAGCGGTGGCGGGGGGGCCGATCCAGAGACCCAGTACTTC
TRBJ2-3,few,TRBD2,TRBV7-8,CASSLAPLAGSTDTQYF,TGTGCCAGCAGCTTAGCCCCGTTAGCGGGGAGCACAGATACGCAGTATTTT
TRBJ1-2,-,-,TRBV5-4,CASSSGAGANYGYTF,TGTGCCAGCAGCAGTGGGGCGGGAGCTAACTATGGCTACACCTTC
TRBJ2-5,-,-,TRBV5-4,CASKAGDRDLETQYF,TGTGCCAGCAAAGCGGGGGACAGGGATTTGGAGACCCAGTACTTC
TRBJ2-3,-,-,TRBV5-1,CASSLGLHPSTDTQYF,TGCGCCAGCAGCTTGGGGCTCCACCCTAGCACAGATACGCAGTATTTT
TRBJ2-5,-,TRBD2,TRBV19,CASRRLAGGQETQYF,TGTGCCAGTAGGCGACTAGCGGGGGGCCAAGAGACCCAGTACTTC
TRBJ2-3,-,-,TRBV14,CASSQVAPWDTQYF,TGTGCCAGCAGCCAAGTAGCCCCTTGGGATACGCAGTATTTT
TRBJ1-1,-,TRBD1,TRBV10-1,CASSESTGLGTEAFF,TGCGCCAGCAGTGAGTCGACAGGGCTGGGGACTGAAGCTTTCTTT
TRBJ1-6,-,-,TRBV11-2,CASRQPGALSSYNSPLHF,TGTGCCAGCAGGCAACCCGGGGCCCTAAGCTCCTATAATTCACCCCTCCACTTT
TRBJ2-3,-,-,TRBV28,CASNFNGNTDTQYF,TGTGCCAGCAATTTTAACGGGAACACAGATACGCAGTATTTT
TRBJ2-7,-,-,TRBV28,CASSFSYEQYF,TGTGCCAGCAGTTTCAGCTACGAGCAGTACTTC
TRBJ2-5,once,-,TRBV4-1,CASSQVVNSDWGSQETQYF,TGCGCCAGCAGCCAAGTAGTGAATTCTGATTGGGGCAGCCAAGAGACCCAGTACTTC
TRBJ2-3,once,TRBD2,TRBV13,CASSRPGLATDTQYF,TGTGCCAGCAGCCGACCTGGACTAGCGACAGATACGCAGTATTTT
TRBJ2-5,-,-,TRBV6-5,CASSYGGAQYF,TGTGCCAGCAGTTACGGAGGGGCCCAGTACTTC
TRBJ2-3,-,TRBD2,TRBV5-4,CASSLGALGLAGGQYF,TGTGCCAGCAGCTTGGGGGCACTTGGACTAGCGGGCGGGCAGTATTTT
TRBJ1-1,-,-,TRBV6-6,CASSSLSTLEKAFF,TGTGCCAGCAGCAGCCTCAGTACGCTGGAGAAAGCTTTCTTT
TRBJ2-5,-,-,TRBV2,CASSIGSGTQETQYF,TGTGCCAGCAGTATTGGATCAGGGACCCAAGAGACCCAGTACTTC
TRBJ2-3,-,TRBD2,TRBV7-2,CASSLDRAGGQVDTQYF,TGTGCCAGCAGCTTAGACCGTGCGGGGGGGCAAGTAGATACGCAGTATTTT
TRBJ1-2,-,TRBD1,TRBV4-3,CASSVLGTGHGYTF,TGCGCCAGCAGCGTACTTGGGACAGGGCATGGCTACACCTTC
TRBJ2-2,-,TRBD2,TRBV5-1,CASSISGGNTGELFF,TGCGCCAGCAGCATAAGCGGGGGGAACACCGGGGAGCTGTTTTTT
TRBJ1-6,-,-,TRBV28,CASSVTRESNSPLHF,TGTGCCAGCAGCGTGACCAGGGAGAGTAATTCACCCCTCCACTTT
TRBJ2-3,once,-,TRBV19,CASRKSTDTQYF,TGTGCCAGTCGGAAATCCACAGATACGCAGTATTTT
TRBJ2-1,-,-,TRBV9,CASSVFRSGSSYNEQFF,TGTGCCAGCAGCGTGTTCCGAAGTGGGAGCTCCTACAATGAGCAGTTCTTC
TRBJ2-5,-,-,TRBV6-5,CASSYLPAAETQYF,TGTGCCAGCAGTTACCTCCCAGCGGCTGAAACCCAGTACTTC
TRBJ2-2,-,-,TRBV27,CASSHYTGELFF,TGTGCCAGCAGCCACTACACCGGGGAGCTGTTTTTT
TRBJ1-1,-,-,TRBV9,CASSAEGNRAWGTEAFF,TGTGCCAGCAGCGCGGAAGGGAACAGGGCCTGGGGCACTGAAGCTTTCTTT
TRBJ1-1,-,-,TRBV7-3,CASSLGGEAPEAFF,TGTGCCAGCAGCTTAGGAGGGGAAGCCCCTGAAGCTTTCTTT
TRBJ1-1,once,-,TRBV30,CASIEVTNTEAFF,TGTGCCTCCATAGAAGTGACTAACACTGAAGCTTTCTTT
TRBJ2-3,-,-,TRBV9,CASSGADTQYF,TGTGCCAGCAGCGGGGCAGATACGCAGTATTTT
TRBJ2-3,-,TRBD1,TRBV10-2,CASVTGKEADTQYF,TGCGCCAGCGTGACAGGGAAAGAAGCAGATACGCAGTATTTT
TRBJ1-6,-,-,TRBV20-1,CSAIDGTF,TGCAGTGCTATAGACGGAACGTTT